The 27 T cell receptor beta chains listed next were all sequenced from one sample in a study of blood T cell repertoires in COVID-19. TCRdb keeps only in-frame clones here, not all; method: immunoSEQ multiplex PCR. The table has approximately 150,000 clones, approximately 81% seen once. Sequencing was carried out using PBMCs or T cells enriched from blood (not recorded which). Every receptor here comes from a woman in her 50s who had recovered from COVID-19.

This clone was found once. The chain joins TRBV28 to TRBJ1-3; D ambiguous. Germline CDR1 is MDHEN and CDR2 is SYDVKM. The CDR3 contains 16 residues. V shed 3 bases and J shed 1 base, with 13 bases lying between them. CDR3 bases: TGTGCCAGCAGTTTGTGGAGCTTCACGTCTGGAAACACCATATATTTT. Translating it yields CASSLWSFTSGNTIYF.

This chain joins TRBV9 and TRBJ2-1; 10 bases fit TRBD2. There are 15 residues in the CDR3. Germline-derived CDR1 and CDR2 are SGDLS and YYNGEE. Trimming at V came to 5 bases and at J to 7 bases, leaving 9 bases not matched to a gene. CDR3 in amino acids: CASSGSSGRGNEQFF. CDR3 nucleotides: TGTGCCAGCAGTGGTTCCAGCGGGAGGGGGAATGAGCAGTTCTTC.

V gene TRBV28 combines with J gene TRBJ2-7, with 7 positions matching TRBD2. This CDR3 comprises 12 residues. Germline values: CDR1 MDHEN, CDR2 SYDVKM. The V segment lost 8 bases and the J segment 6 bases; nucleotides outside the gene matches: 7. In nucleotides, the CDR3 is TGTGCCAGCGGGAGGGAGGGCCTCGAGCAGTACTTC. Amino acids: CASGREGLEQYF.

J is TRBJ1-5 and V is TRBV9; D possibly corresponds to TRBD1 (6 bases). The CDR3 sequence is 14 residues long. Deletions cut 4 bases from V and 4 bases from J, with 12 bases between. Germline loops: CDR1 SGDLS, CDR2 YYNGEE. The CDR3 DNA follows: TGTGCCAGCAGCATTCGACAGGTAAATCAGCCCCAGCATTTT. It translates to CASSIRQVNQPQHF.

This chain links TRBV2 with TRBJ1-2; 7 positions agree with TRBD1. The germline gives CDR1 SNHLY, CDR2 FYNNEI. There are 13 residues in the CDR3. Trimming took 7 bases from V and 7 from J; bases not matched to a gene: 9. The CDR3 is CASTIWTGRGYTF. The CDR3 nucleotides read TGTGCCAGCACTATCTGGACAGGACGTGGCTACACCTTC.

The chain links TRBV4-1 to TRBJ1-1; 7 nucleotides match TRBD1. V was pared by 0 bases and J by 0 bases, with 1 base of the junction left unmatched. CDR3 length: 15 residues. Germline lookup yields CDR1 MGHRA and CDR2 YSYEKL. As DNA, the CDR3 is TGCGCCAGCAGCCAAGACAGGGGGGTGAACACTGAAGCTTTCTTT. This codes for CASSQDRGVNTEAFF.

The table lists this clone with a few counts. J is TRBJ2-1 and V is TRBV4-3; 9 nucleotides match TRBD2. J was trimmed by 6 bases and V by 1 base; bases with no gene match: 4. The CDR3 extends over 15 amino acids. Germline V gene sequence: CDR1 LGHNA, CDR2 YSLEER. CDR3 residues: CASSQGAGGGNEQFF. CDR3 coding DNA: TGCGCCAGCAGCCAAGGGGCGGGAGGGGGCAATGAGCAGTTCTTC.

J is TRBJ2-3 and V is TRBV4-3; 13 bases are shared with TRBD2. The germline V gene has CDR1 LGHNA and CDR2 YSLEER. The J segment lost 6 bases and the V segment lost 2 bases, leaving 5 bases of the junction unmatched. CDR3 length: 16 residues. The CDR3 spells CASSQQLAGGPDTQYF. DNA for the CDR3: TGCGCCAGCAGCCAACAACTAGCGGGGGGGCCGGATACGCAGTATTTT.

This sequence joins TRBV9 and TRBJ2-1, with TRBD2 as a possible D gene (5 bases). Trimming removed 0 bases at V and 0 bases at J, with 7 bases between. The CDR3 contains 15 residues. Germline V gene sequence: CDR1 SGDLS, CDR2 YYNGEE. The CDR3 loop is CASSVAADSYNEQFF. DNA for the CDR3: TGTGCCAGCAGCGTAGCAGCGGACTCCTACAATGAGCAGTTCTTC.

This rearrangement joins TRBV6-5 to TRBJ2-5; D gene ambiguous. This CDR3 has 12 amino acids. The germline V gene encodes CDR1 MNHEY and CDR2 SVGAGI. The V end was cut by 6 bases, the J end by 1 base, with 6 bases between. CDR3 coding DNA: TGTGCCAGCAGCCAGGTCCAAGAGACCCAGTACTTC. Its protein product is CASSQVQETQYF.

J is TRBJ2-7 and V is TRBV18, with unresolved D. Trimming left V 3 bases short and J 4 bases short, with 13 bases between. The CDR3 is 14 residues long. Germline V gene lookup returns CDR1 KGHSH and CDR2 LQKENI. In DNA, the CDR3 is TGTGCCAGCTCACCCACGGTCGCGAAGTACGAGCAGTACTTC. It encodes CASSPTVAKYEQYF. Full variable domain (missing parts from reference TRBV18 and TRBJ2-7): NAGVMQNPRHLVRRRGQEARLRCSPMKGHSHVYWYRQLPEEGLKFMVYLQKENIIDESGMPKERFSAEFPKEGPSILRIQQVVRGDSAAYFCASSPTVAKYEQYFGPGTRLTVT.

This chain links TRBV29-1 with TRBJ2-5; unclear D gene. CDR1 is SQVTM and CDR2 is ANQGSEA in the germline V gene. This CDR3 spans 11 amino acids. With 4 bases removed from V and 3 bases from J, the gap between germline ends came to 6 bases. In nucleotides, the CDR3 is TGCAGCGTTGTAGGAGAAGAGACCCAGTACTTC. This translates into CSVVGEETQYF.

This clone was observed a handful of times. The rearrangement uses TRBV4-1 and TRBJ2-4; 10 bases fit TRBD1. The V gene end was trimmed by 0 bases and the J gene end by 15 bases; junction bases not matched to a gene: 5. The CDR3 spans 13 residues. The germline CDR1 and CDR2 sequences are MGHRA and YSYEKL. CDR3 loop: CASSQDDRGPGYF. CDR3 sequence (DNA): TGCGCCAGCAGCCAAGATGACAGGGGGCCTGGGTACTTC.

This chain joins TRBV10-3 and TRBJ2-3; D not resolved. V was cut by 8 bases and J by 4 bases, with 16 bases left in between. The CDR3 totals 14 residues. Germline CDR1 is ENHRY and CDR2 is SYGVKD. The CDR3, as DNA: TGTGCCATCCTCCCAGACTCAAAGCCAGATACGCAGTATTTT. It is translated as CAILPDSKPDTQYF.

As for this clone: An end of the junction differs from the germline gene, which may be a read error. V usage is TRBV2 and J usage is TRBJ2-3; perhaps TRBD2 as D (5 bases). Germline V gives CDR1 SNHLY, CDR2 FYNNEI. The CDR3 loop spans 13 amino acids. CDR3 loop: CASSVWEGGPPPF. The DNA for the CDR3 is TGTGCCAGCAGTGTTTGGGAAGGAGGCCCGCCCCCTTTT.

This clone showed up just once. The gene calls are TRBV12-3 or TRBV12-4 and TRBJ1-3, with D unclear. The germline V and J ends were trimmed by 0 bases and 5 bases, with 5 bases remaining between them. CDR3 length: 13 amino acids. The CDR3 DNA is TGTGCCAGCAGTTTAGCCCTACGAAACACCATATATTTT. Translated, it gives CASSLALRNTIYF.

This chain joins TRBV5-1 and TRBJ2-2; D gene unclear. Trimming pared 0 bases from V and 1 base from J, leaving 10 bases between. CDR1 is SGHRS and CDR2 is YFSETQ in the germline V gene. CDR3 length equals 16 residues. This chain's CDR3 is CASSLVLDLNTGELFF. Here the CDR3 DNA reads TGCGCCAGCAGCTTGGTATTAGATTTGAACACCGGGGAGCTGTTTTTT.

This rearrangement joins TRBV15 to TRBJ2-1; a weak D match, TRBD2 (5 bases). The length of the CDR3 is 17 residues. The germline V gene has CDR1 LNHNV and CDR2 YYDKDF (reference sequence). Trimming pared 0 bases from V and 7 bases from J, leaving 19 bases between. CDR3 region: CATSRDFRGSIFNEQFF. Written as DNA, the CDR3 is TGTGCCACCAGCAGAGATTTCCGCGGGTCCATCTTTAATGAGCAGTTCTTC. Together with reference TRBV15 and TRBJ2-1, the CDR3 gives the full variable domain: DAMVIQNPRYQVTQFGKPVTLSCSQTLNHNVMYWYQQKSSQAPKLLFHYYDKDFNNEADTPDNFQSRRPNTSFCFLDIRSPGLGDTAMYLCATSRDFRGSIFNEQFFGPGTRLTVL.

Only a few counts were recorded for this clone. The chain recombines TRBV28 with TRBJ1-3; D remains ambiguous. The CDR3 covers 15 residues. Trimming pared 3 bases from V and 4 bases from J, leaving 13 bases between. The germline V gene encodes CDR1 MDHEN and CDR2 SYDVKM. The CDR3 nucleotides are TGTGCCAGCAGTTTTGTCGGGAAACAGGGAAACACCATATATTTT. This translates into CASSFVGKQGNTIYF.

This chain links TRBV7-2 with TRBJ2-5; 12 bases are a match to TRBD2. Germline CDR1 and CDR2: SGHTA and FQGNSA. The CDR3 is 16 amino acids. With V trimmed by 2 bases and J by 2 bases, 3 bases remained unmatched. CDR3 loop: CASSLSSGGGQETQYF. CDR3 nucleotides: TGTGCCAGCAGCTTATCTAGCGGGGGGGGACAAGAGACCCAGTACTTC. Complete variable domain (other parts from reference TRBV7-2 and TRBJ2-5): GAGVSQSPSNKVTEKGKDVELRCDPISGHTALYWYRQSLGQGLEFLIYFQGNSAPDKSGLPSDRFSAERTGGSVSTLTIQRTQQEDSAVYLCASSLSSGGGQETQYFGPGTRLLVL.

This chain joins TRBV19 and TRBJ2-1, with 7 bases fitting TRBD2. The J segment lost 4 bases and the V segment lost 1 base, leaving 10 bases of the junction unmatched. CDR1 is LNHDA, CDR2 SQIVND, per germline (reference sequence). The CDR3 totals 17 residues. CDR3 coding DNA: TGTGCCAGTAGTATAGGGAACGGGGGAGGGCGATACAATGAGCAGTTCTTC. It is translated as CASSIGNGGGRYNEQFF.

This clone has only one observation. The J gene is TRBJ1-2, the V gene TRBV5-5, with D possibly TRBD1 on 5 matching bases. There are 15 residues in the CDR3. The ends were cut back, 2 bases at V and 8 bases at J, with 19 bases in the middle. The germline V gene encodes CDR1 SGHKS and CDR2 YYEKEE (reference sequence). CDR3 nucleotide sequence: TGTGCCAGCAGCTTAGGGCAGGGCCCGTTATTCGGCTACACCTTC. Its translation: CASSLGQGPLFGYTF.

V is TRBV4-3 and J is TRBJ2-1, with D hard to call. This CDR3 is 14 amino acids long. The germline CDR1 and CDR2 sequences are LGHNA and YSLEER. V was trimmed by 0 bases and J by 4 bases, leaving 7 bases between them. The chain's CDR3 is CASSQEGEYNEQFF. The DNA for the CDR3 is TGCGCCAGCAGCCAAGAAGGAGAATACAATGAGCAGTTCTTC.

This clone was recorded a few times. The CDR3 protein is CASSERDTQYF. DNA of the CDR3: TGTGCCAGCAGCGAGCGAGATACGCAGTATTTT. J is TRBJ2-3 and V is TRBV9; no reliable D call. V lost 3 bases and J lost 5, with 4 bases in between. Germline lookup yields CDR1 SGDLS and CDR2 YYNGEE. This CDR3 has 11 residues.

The CDR3 reads CASSLDRGLAFF. The CDR3 nucleotides read TGTGCCAGCAGCCTCGACAGGGGGCTTGCTTTCTTT. The gene calls are TRBV12-3 or TRBV12-4 and TRBJ1-1; 10 bases fit TRBD1. Trimming cost V 6 bases and J 11 bases; bases outside gene matches: 6. The CDR3 sequence is 12 residues long.

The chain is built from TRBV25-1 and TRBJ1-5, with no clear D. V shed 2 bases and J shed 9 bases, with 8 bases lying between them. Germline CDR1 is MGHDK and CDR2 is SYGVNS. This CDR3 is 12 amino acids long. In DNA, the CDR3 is TGTGCCAGCAGTGAAGGCCTCCTGCCCCAGCATTTT. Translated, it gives CASSEGLLPQHF.

The CDR3 DNA reads TGTGCCAGCAGCCCGGGACAGGGATCAGATACGCAGTATTTT. Protein: CASSPGQGSDTQYF. V gene TRBV9 combines with J gene TRBJ2-3, with TRBD1 identical over 9 bases. Germline CDR1 reads SGDLS; CDR2 reads YYNGEE. J gave up 4 bases and V 4 bases, and 4 bases lay outside the gene matches. The CDR3 sequence is 14 residues long.